This TCR beta chain was sequenced for a study of T cell repertoires in cytomegalovirus infection. Overall study context: Shared public TCR beta signatures pointed to both CMV infection and a matching HLA type. Study-level findings and limits: There were carriers of CMV plus the relevant HLA, and cumulative public TCR beta family frequency identified them. The study found HLA-C-restricted CMV-specific TCR beta clonotypes dominating the ex vivo response.

There are 12 residues in the CDR3. V was trimmed by 4 bases and J by 9 bases, leaving 12 bases between them. Germline loops: CDR1 LGHDT, CDR2 YNNKEL (reference sequence). Via MiXCR, TCRdb re-called the reads, giving one row per CDR3 protein. In the table there are about 740,000 distinct CDR3 sequences, less than 40% of which are singletons. Note on this clonotype: Its target is not known.

The source is a human donor in good health (CMV status not recorded). Some clones in this sample may be carry-over from other donors' samples. This chain links TRBV3-1 with TRBJ1-1; a possible D gene is TRBD1 (5 bases). The specimen was PBMCs. The CDR3 DNA reads TGTGCCAGCAGCCTCTTTGACAGCCAAGCTTTCTTT. Amino acid sequence: CASSLFDSQAFF.